These T cell receptor beta chains were read from a single sample in a study of T cell responses to AZD1222 COVID-19 vaccine. This table comes from immunoSEQ multiplex PCR, and its TCRdb copy is limited to in-frame clones, with some not included. The top ten clones hold around 0.6% of a sample with about 270,000 clones, about 94% of them seen once. The starting material was peripheral blood, obtained 28 days after the second AZD1222 dose. The receptor set was obtained from an adult who received the AZD1222 COVID-19 vaccine. Each CDR3 is given with its conserved first and last residue. D genes are given only for firm matches. Expanded clones get a size class; other rows say once, few or many, or leave the size out.

TRBD2	TRBJ2-2	TRBV5-5	.	CASSFQAGRNTGELFF	TGTGCCAGCAGCTTTCAAGCGGGGAGGAACACCGGGGAGCTGTTTTTT
.	TRBJ1-6	TRBV3-1/TRBV3-2	.	CASSSTLTENSPLHF	TGTGCCAGCAGCTCTACGCTGACGGAGAATTCACCCCTCCACTTT
TRBD2	TRBJ2-2	TRBV20-1	.	CSASQPGLGSAGELFF	TGCAGTGCTAGTCAACCGGGACTAGGGAGCGCCGGGGAGCTGTTTTTT
.	TRBJ1-5	TRBV19	.	CASSIRHSGGQPQHF	TGTGCCAGTAGTATTAGGCACAGCGGGGGTCAGCCCCAGCATTTT
TRBD2	TRBJ2-1	TRBV30	.	CAWVPPGTSAYNEQFF	TGTGCCTGGGTTCCTCCGGGGACTAGCGCCTACAATGAGCAGTTCTTC
TRBD2	TRBJ2-1	TRBV18	.	CASSHSPSGSSYNEQFF	TGTGCCAGCTCACACTCTCCTAGCGGGAGCTCCTACAATGAGCAGTTCTTC
.	TRBJ2-3	TRBV30	once	CAWSVGATDTQYF	TGTGCCTGGAGTGTAGGGGCTACAGATACGCAGTATTTT
.	TRBJ2-7	TRBV20-1	.	CGVGGEQYF	TGCGGAGTGGGGGGCGAGCAGTACTTC
.	TRBJ1-2	TRBV4-1	.	CASSQGGTVGGYTF	TGCGCCAGCAGCCAAGGAGGCACCGTGGGTGGCTACACCTTC
TRBD2	TRBJ2-5	TRBV7-9	.	CASSLQLAGEETQYF	TGTGCCAGCAGCTTACAACTAGCGGGAGAAGAGACCCAGTACTTC
TRBD1	TRBJ1-1	TRBV3-1/TRBV3-2	.	CASSLGTGSTEAFF	TGTGCCAGCAGCCTTGGGACAGGCAGCACTGAAGCTTTCTTT
TRBD2	TRBJ2-3	TRBV5-8	.	CASNSKGLDGDTQYF	TGTGCCAGCAACTCTAAAGGACTAGATGGAGATACGCAGTATTTT
TRBD1	TRBJ2-2	TRBV7-3	.	CASSPPGGNTGELFF	TGTGCCAGCAGCCCCCCAGGGGGAAATACCGGGGAGCTGTTTTTT
TRBD1	TRBJ2-7	TRBV28	.	CASSLGTAIQVYEQYF	TGTGCCAGCAGTTTAGGGACAGCAATTCAGGTTTACGAGCAGTACTTC
.	TRBJ2-1	TRBV7-3	.	CASSSQGANEQFF	TGTGCCAGCAGCTCACAGGGAGCCAATGAGCAGTTCTTC
TRBD2	TRBJ2-6	TRBV5-1	.	CASTAGASGANVLTF	TGCGCCAGTACCGCGGGAGCCTCTGGGGCCAACGTCCTGACTTTC
.	TRBJ1-1	TRBV6-2/TRBV6-3	.	CASSPQPFVSNTEAFF	TGTGCCAGCAGCCCTCAACCGTTTGTGTCGAACACTGAAGCTTTCTTT
.	TRBJ2-3	TRBV28	once	CASSFLGSPEADTQYF	TGTGCCAGCAGTTTTCTCGGGTCCCCGGAGGCAGATACGCAGTATTTT